Listed below are T cell receptor beta chains from one sample, sequenced in a study of identical twins. TCRdb ran MiXCR on the 5' RACE reads and lists one entry per CDR3 protein. The sample consists of 650,000 to 800,000 distinct CDR3 sequences, more than 6.5% of them appearing once. This sample was also put to use in a study of yellow fever vaccine responses in identical twins.

The source material was PBMCs. These receptors all come from a woman under 30 in good health. Both conserved end residues are trimmed from each CDR3.

j_call v_call cdr3_aa
TRBJ2-1 TRBV28 ASSLRVGAYNEQF
TRBJ2-5 TRBV5-6 ASSSDWVKETQY
TRBJ2-7 TRBV5-1 ASSPRPGTGYEQY
TRBJ2-5 TRBV5-1 ASSFSGTGGETQY
TRBJ2-1 TRBV27 ASSQLPGQGVNEQF
TRBJ2-2 TRBV5-1 ASSLGLAGEYTGELF
TRBJ2-1 TRBV3-1 ASSLPSSYNEQF
TRBJ2-5 TRBV4-3 ASSQKAGGPSETQY
TRBJ2-7 TRBV4-2 ASSPMGLAGGPHEQY
TRBJ2-3 TRBV11-1 ASSLADLAPSTDTQY
TRBJ2-7 TRBV5-1 ASSPSGTGGTYEQY
TRBJ2-7 TRBV18 ASSATSGSSYEQY
TRBJ1-5 TRBV11-2 ASSPRNSGTGGGQPQH
TRBJ2-7 TRBV5-1 ASSLGLAGYYEQY
TRBJ2-2 TRBV21-1 ASSKIRVQGKTGELF
TRBJ2-5 TRBV7-7 ASSLYEGMETQY
TRBJ2-7 TRBV5-1 ASSLAGDSTYEQY
TRBJ2-7 TRBV6-2/TRBV6-3 ASRPGQGYYEQY
TRBJ1-5 TRBV2 ASSDSAGQPQH
TRBJ2-1 TRBV12-3/TRBV12-4 ASSNGAEQF
TRBJ2-2 TRBV30 AWSVRADNTGELF
TRBJ1-5 TRBV6-1 ASSPLGRPAWEPQH
TRBJ2-1 TRBV7-8 ASSLYPPGDEQF
TRBJ2-1 TRBV20-1 SARSAYNEQF